The 7 T cell receptor beta chains below all came from one sample that was sequenced in a study of blood T cells in healthy people across ages. Using a J-beta primer mix together with a sample-barcoded 5' primer, a second PCR was run for about 6 to 11 cycles. From the 5' RACE reads, TCRdb called clonotypes with MiXCR, one entry per CDR3 protein. The table lists 700,000 to 900,000 distinct CDR3 sequences, around a quarter of them singletons. These data were also reused for a study on T cells of mothers and their children.

Source material: blood. Source of these receptors: a boy under 18 in good health.

V gene TRBV3-1 combines with J gene TRBJ1-4; D possibly corresponds to TRBD1 (5 bases). The V and J ends lost 4 bases and 0 bases respectively, with 9 bases between them. Germline-derived CDR1 and CDR2 are LGHDT and YNNKEL (reference sequence). The CDR3 is 15 residues long. CDR3 loop: CASSRSTATNEKLFF. CDR3 sequence (DNA): TGTGCCAGCAGCCGGTCGACAGCAACTAATGAAAAACTGTTTTTT.

Only a few counts were recorded for this clonotype. The chain is built from TRBV6-5 and TRBJ2-1; TRBD2 is a possible D gene (6 bases). The germline gives CDR1 MNHEY, CDR2 SVGAGI. Between the trimmed V and J ends, which lost 6 bases and 6 bases, there was a span of 18 bases. There are 15 residues in the CDR3. CDR3 in amino acids: CASRWRGSSSNEQFF. As DNA, the CDR3 is TGTGCCAGCAGATGGCGGGGAAGCTCGAGCAATGAGCAGTTCTTC.

This clonotype was counted only a few times. This chain uses TRBV4-1 with TRBJ2-5, with TRBD2 matching over 10 bases. The DNA end favors TRBJ2-1, so the J call may be wrong. Germline lookup yields CDR1 MGHRA and CDR2 YSYEKL. The CDR3 length is 14 residues. CDR3 DNA sequence: TGCGCCAGCAGCCAAGTACTAGCGGGGAATGAGCAGTTCTTC. Translating it yields CASSQVLAGNEQFF.

The sample holds a few counts of this clonotype. This chain connects TRBV7-6 to TRBJ2-1, with a tentative D call TRBD2 (5 bases). From germline, CDR1 is SGHVS and CDR2 FNYEAQ. This CDR3 is built from 15 residues. The V and J ends lost 1 base and 5 bases respectively, with 12 bases between them. CDR3 sequence: CASSLEASRHNEQFF. CDR3 nucleotides: TGTGCCAGCAGCTTAGAGGCTAGCCGCCACAATGAGCAGTTCTTC.

The rearrangement joins TRBV27 to TRBJ2-5, with TRBD1 identical over 8 bases. The CDR3 consists of 14 residues. With 4 bases clipped from V and 11 bases from J, the junction kept 12 bases outside the gene matches. Germline V lookup: CDR1 MNHEY, CDR2 SMNVEV (reference sequence). CDR3 residues: CASSSQGTGGEQYF. Here the CDR3 DNA reads TGTGCCAGCAGTTCACAGGGTACAGGGGGAGAGCAGTACTTC.

A few counts support this clonotype. The rearrangement uses TRBV27 and TRBJ2-5; 9 nucleotides align to TRBD2. V lost 5 bases and J lost 0; bases outside the gene matches: 10. CDR1 is MNHEY, CDR2 SMNVEV, per germline (reference sequence). This CDR3 is 17 amino acids long. The CDR3 nucleotides read TGTGCCAGCAGTCTTTCGACTAGCGGAGCATACCAAGAGACCCAGTACTTC. As protein: CASSLSTSGAYQETQYF.

This clonotype has at least ten counts. The DNA of the CDR3 is TGTGCCAGCAGCCTGGGGGCGGATGGCTACACCTTC. Protein: CASSLGADGYTF. This chain links TRBV12-3 or TRBV12-4 with TRBJ1-2, with D possibly being TRBD1 (6 bases). The CDR3 loop spans 12 amino acids. Trimming removed 6 bases at V and 6 bases at J, with 11 bases between.